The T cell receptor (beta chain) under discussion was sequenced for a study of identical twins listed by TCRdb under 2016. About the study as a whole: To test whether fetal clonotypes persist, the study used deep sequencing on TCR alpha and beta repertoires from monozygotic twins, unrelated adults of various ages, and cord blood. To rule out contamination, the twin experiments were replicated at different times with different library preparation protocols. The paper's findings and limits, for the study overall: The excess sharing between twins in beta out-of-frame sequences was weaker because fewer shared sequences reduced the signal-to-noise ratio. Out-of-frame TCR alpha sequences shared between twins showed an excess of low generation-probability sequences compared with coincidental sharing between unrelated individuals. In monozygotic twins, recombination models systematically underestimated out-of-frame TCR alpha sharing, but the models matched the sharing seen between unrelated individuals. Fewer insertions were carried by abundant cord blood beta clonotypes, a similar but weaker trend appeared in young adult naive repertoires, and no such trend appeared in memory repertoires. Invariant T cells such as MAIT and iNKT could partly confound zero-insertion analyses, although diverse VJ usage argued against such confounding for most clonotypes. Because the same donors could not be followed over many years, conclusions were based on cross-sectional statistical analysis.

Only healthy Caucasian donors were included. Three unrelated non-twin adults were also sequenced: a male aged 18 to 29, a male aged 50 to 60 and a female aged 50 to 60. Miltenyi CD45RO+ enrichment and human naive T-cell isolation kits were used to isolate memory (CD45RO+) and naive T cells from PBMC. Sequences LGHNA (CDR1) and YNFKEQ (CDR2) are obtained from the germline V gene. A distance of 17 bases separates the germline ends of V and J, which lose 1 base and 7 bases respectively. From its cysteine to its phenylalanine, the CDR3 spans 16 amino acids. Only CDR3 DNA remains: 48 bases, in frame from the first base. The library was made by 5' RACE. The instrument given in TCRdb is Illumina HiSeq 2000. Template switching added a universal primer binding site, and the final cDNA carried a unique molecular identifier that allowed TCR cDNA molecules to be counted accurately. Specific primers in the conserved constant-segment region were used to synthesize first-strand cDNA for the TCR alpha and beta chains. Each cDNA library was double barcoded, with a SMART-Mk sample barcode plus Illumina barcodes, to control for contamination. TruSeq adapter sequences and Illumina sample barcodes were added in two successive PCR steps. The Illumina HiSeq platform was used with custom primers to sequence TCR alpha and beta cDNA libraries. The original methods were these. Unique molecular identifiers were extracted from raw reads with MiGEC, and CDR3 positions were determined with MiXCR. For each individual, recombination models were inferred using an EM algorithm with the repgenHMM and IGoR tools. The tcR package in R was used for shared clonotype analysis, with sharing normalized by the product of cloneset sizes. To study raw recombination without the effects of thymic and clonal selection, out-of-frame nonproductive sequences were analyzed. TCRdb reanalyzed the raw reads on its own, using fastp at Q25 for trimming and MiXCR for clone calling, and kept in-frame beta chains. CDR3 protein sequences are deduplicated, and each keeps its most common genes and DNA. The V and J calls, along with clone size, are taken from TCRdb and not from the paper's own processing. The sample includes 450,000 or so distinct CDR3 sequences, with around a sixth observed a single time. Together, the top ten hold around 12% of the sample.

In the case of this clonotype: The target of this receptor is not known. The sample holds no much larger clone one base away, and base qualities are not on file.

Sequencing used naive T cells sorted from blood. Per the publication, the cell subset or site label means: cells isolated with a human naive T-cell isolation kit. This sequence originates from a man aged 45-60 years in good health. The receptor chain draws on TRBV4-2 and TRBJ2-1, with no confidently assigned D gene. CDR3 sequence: CASSQGGRLYWNEQFF. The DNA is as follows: TGTGCCAGCAGCCAAGGCGGTCGGCTTTATTGGAATGAGCAGTTCTTC.